This T cell receptor beta chain was captured in a study of radiation and T cells in renal cell carcinoma. Study outcomes and limitations: From baseline, blood top tumor clonotypes peaked at 2 weeks post-radiation.

This sample's time point: blood 2 weeks post-SBRT. Treatment here: 15 Gy SBRT to primary tumor, nephrectomy 4 weeks later. CDR3 size: 13 residues. The germline V gene encodes CDR1 SGHRS and CDR2 YFSETQ. V was pared by 7 bases and J by 1 base, with 1 base of the junction left unmatched. Profiled with immunoSEQ multiplex PCR; TCRdb holds only in-frame clones, not every one. The sample carries around 26,000 clones, roughly 80% recorded once. This clone was found once. The target antigen is unknown. The material sequenced was blood, taken from a patient whose treatment included radiotherapy and nephrectomy. This sequence originates from a man aged 55-75 years with renal cell carcinoma. The chain is built from TRBV5-1 and TRBJ2-2; 7 bases are a match to TRBD1. The CDR3 coding sequence is TGCGCCAGCCGGGACAGGAACACCGGGGAGCTGTTTTTT. Translating gives CASRDRNTGELFF.